The present TCR beta chain was sequenced within a study of memory CD4+ T cells and cytomegalovirus serostatus. Regarding the study as a whole: The CMV-associated TCR signature appears largely within the CD4+ memory repertoire.

V lost 6 bases and J lost 1, with 18 bases in between. Germline CDR1 is SGHVS and CDR2 is FQNEAQ. The CDR3 loop spans 17 amino acids. A note on this clone: Its antigen is still unknown.

This table comes from immunoSEQ multiplex PCR, and its TCRdb copy is limited to in-frame clones, with some not included. In the table there are about 44,000 clones, more than 65% of which are singletons. The sort gate was single viable CD3+CD4+CD8-CD45RO+ cells for memory CD4+ T cells. This TCR derives from an adult in good health and CMV-seronegative. Sequencing input: memory CD4+ T cells from blood. The rearrangement uses TRBV7-8 and TRBJ1-4; possible D gene TRBD1, 5 bases. CDR3 DNA sequence: TGTGCCAGCAGATTTACCCGGGACTTCGGAACTAATGAAAAACTGTTTTTT. This translates into CASRFTRDFGTNEKLFF.